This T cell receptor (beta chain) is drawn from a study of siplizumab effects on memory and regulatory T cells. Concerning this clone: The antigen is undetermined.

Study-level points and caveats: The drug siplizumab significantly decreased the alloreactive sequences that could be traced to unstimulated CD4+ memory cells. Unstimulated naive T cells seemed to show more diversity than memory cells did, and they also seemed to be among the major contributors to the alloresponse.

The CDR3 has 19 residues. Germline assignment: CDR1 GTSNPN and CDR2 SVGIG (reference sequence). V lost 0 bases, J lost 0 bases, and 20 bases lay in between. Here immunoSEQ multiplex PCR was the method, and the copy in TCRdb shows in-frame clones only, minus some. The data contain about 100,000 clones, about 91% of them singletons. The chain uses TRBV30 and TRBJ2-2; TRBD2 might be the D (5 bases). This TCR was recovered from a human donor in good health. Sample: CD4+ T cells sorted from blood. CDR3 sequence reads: CAWSVARSGLASNTGELFF. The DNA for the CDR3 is TGTGCCTGGAGTGTAGCCCGTTCCGGCCTAGCCTCGAACACCGGGGAGCTGTTTTTT.